This T cell receptor (beta chain) was captured in a study of blood T cell repertoires in COVID-19 (dated by TCRdb to about 2020). With regard to the full study: Samples covering the acute and convalescent phases of COVID-19 were provided by collaborators in the United States, Italy and Spain. The samples were drawn from the first 160 participants of the ongoing ImmuneRACE study and from some 1,300 subjects provided by 6 global collaborators. Nearly every sample came with metadata listing a de-identified subject ID, COVID-19 status, age in years and sex. The dataset comprised deeply sampled blood TCRbeta repertoires from subjects exposed to, actively infected with, or recovered from COVID-19. The material from the prospective study consisted of cDNA or gDNA derived from T cells, B-cell-depleted T cells, or PBMCs. A freely available public database, intended as a resource for researchers studying the immune response to SARS-CoV-2, is where the repertoires were released. Where HLA class I and class II types were available, the types were taken from metadata supplied by the sample provider, not from assay-based typing. General findings and caveats noted by the study authors: The quantity of clinical and demographic metadata differed by source and by participant and was supplied without curation.

At the junction V is shortened by 5 bases and J by 1 base, with 11 bases in between. The germline V gene encodes CDR1 LNHDA and CDR2 SQIVND (reference sequence). Its CDR3 holds 15 amino acids, cysteine through phenylalanine. The sequence is cut down to CDR3 DNA, 45 bases in frame from base 1. The immunoSEQ Assay, a bias-controlled multiplex PCR, was used to amplify TCRbeta CDR3 regions from genomic DNA. The study's processing was this. The number of nucleated cells in each sample was estimated from the amplification of reference gene primers within the assay. To quantify the absolute abundance of each unique TCRbeta CDR3 rearrangement, sequence reads were collapsed and filtered. For each sample, productive Simpson clonality was calculated as the square root of Simpson's diversity index over productive rearrangements. Entries here come from immuneACCESS through TCRdb and include only in-frame sequences with V and J called. Some clones fail to appear in such tables; in the studies checked, an unresolved V gene covers under half of the shortfall, and the cause of the remainder is unknown. Clonal size and the V and J genes are those of that table, whereas D and trimming came from the DNA. Recorded for this sample are 35,000 to 50,000 clones; approximately 80% of them occurred a single time. 10% of the sample goes to the ten largest clones.

Turning to this clone: The antigen it binds to is not known. No clone much larger than this one lies a single base away; base qualities are absent.

The collaborating institutions used their own protocols to collect whole blood in K2EDTA tubes. For TCRbeta analysis, collaborators shipped samples in one of three forms: frozen whole blood, isolated PBMCs, or DNA extracted from either of those sample types. The clonotype was recovered from a man aged 55 to 70 in a cohort sampled during active COVID-19. Sequencing was done on a sample of peripheral blood. The chain couples TRBV19 to TRBJ2-2; the D gene is perhaps TRBD2, from 5 matching bases. The CDR3 has the sequence CASSSRGQNTGELFF. The nucleotide sequence reads as follows: TGTGCCAGTAGTTCGAGAGGGCAGAACACCGGGGAGCTGTTTTTT.